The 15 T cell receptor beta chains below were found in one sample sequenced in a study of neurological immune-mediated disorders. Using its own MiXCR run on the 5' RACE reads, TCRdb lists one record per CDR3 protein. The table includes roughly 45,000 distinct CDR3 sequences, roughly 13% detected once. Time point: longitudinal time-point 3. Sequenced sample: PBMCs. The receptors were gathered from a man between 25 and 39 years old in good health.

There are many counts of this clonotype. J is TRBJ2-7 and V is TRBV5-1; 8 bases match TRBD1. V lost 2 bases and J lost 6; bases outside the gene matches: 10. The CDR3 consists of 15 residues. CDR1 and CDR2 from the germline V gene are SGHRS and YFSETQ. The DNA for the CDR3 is TGCGCCAGCAGCTTACGGGACAGGTGGGGCGGCGAGCAGTACTTC. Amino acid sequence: CASSLRDRWGGEQYF.

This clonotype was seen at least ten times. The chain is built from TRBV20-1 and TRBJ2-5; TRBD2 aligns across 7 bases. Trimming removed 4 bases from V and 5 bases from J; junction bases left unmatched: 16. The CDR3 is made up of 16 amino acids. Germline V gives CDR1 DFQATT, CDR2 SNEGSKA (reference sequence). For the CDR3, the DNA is TGCAGTGCTATGGGACTACTAGGACGGGAGAGGGAGACCCAGTACTTC. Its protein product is CSAMGLLGRERETQYF.

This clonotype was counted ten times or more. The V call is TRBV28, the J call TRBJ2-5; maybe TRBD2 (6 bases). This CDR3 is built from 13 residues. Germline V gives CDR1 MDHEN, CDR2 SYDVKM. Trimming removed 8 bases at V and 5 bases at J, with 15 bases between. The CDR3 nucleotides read TGTGCCAGCCACGCGGGGCTGGGGGAGACCCAGTACTTC. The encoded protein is CASHAGLGETQYF.

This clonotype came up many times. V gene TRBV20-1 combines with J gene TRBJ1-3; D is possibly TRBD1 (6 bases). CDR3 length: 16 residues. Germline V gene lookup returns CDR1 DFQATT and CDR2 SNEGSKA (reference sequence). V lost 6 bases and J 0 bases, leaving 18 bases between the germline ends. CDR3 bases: TGCAGTGCACGGACAGCCGCTTCCCTCTCTGGAAACACCATATATTTT. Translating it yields CSARTAASLSGNTIYF.

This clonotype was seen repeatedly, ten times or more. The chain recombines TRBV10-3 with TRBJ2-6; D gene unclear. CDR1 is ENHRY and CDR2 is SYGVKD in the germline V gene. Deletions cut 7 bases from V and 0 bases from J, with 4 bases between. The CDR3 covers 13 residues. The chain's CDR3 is CAITDSGANVLTF. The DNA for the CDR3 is TGTGCCATCACGGACTCTGGGGCCAACGTCCTGACTTTC.

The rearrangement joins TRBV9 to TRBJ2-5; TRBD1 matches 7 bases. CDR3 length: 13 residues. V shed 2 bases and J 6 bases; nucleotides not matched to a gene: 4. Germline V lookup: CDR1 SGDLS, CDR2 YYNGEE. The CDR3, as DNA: TGTGCCAGCAGCGTTACAGGGGCGCAGACCCAGTACTTC. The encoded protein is CASSVTGAQTQYF.

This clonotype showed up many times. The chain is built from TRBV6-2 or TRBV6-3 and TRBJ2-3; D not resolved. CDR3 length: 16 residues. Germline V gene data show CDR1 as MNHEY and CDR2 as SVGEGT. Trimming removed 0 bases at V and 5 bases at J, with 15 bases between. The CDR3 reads CASSYSVTQEKDTQYF. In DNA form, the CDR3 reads TGTGCCAGCAGTTACTCGGTGACCCAAGAAAAAGATACGCAGTATTTT.

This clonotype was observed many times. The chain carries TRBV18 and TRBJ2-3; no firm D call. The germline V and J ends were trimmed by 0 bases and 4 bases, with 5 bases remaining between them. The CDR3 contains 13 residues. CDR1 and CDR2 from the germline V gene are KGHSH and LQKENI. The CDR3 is CASSPPTSDTQYF. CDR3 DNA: TGTGCCAGCTCACCACCGACGTCAGATACGCAGTATTTT.

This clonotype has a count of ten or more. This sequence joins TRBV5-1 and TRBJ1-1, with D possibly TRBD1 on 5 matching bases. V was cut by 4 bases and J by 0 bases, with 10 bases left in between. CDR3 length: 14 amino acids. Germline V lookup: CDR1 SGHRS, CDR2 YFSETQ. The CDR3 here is CASSPGRLNTEAFF. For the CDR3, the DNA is TGCGCCAGCAGCCCGGGACGATTGAACACTGAAGCTTTCTTT.

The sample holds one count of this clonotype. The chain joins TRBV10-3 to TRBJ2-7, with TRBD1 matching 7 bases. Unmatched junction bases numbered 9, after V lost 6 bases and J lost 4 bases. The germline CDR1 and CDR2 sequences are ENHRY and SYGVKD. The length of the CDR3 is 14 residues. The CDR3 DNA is TGTGCCATCAGCCCACCGGGACAGCCATACGAGCAGTACTTC. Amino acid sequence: CAISPPGQPYEQYF.

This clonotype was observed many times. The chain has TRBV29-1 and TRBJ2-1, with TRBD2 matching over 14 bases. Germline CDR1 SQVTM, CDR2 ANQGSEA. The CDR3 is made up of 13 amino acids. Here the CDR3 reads CTLRGLAGDEQFF. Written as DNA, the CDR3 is TGCACCCTCCGGGGACTAGCGGGAGACGAGCAGTTCTTC.

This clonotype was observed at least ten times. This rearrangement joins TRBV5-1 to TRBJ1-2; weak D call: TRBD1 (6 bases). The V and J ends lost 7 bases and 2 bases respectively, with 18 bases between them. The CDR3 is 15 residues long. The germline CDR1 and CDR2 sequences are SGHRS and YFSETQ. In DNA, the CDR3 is TGCGCCAGCGCACTCTTGGACAGAGAGAACTATGGCTACACCTTC. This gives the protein CASALLDRENYGYTF.

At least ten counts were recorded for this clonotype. CDR3 protein: CASSRDTSYEQYF. The CDR3 DNA reads as TGCGCCAGCAGCCGGGACACTTCCTACGAGCAGTACTTC. This sequence joins TRBV10-2 and TRBJ2-7; maybe TRBD1 (6 bases). V was trimmed by 6 bases and J by 1 base, leaving 10 bases between them. Germline V lookup: CDR1 WSHSY, CDR2 SAAADI. The CDR3 consists of 13 residues.

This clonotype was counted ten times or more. The CDR3 here is CAISESAQETQYF. The CDR3 region has the DNA TGTGCCATCAGTGAGTCTGCGCAAGAGACCCAGTACTTC. The chain links TRBV10-3 to TRBJ2-5; D gene uncertain. Looked up from germline, CDR1 is ENHRY and CDR2 is SYGVKD. There are 13 residues in the CDR3. Trimming removed 0 bases at V and 2 bases at J, with 4 bases between.

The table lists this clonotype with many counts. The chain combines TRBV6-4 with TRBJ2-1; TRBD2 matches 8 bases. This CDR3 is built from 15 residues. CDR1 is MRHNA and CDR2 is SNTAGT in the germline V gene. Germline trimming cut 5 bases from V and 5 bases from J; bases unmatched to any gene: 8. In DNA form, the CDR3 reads TGTGCCAGCAGTACTAGCGGAGAGGGGCACAATGAGCAGTTCTTC. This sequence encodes CASSTSGEGHNEQFF.